The next 26 T cell receptor beta chains were all read from a single sample in a study of T cells in Graves' hyperthyroidism and ophthalmopathy (dated by TCRdb to 2018 to 2020). The method behind the library was multiplex PCR. The data were produced on an Illumina HiSeq 2000. The TCR beta CDR3 regions were amplified from RNA transcripts. The TCR CDR3 was subjected to a first round of RT-PCR using the HTBI primer set and the Qiagen OneStep RT-PCR kit. The raw public reads went through TCRdb reprocessing: fastp at Q25, MiXCR clone calling, in-frame beta chains kept. CDR3 protein sequences are deduplicated, and each keeps its most common genes and DNA. Within this sample are around 350,000 distinct CDR3 sequences, with about 20% of them counted one time only. Jointly, the top ten make up about 4% of the sample. The sequenced sample was blood. These receptors originate from a woman under 30 with Graves' hyperthyroidism.

Many counts were recorded for this clonotype. V is TRBV5-1 and J is TRBJ1-1; D gene ambiguous. Trimming left V 0 bases short and J 4 bases short, with 4 bases between. Germline V gene sequence: CDR1 SGHRS, CDR2 YFSETQ. The CDR3 consists of 12 residues. The CDR3 protein is CASSLVPTEAFF. The CDR3 coding sequence is TGCGCCAGCAGCTTGGTCCCCACTGAAGCTTTCTTT.

This clonotype was picked up many times. V and J are TRBV15 and TRBJ2-6; no clear D. The CDR3 spans 14 residues. Per the germline V gene, CDR1 is LNHNV and CDR2 is YYDKDF (reference sequence). Trimming took off 2 bases at V and 1 base at J, with 3 bases between the two ends. The CDR3 is CATSRLSGANVLTF. The CDR3 DNA reads TGTGCCACCAGCAGACTTTCTGGGGCCAACGTCCTGACTTTC.

This clonotype occurred many times. The chain uses TRBV12-3 or TRBV12-4 and TRBJ2-7; 7 nucleotides agree with TRBD1. This CDR3 is built from 13 residues. Trimming removed 0 bases from V and 6 bases from J; junction bases left unmatched: 2. The DNA of the CDR3 is TGTGCCAGCAGTTTAGCGGCAGGGGGCGAGCAGTACTTC. Translating it yields CASSLAAGGEQYF.

This clonotype was detected only a few times. The chain couples TRBV5-1 to TRBJ2-4; D remains ambiguous. Per germline, CDR1 SGHRS and CDR2 YFSETQ. The CDR3 is 14 amino acids. V lost 0 bases and J 4 bases, leaving 8 bases between the germline ends. The CDR3 region has the DNA TGCGCCAGCAGCTTGGACAGAACGAAAAACATTCAGTACTTC. This translates into CASSLDRTKNIQYF.

This clonotype came up a few times. This chain joins TRBV4-1 and TRBJ2-4; D call uncertain. This CDR3 has 16 residues. The germline V gene has CDR1 MGHRA and CDR2 YSYEKL. V gave up 1 base and J gave up 0 bases, with 10 bases separating them. As DNA, the CDR3 is TGCGCCAGCAGCCAAGGGCGTCCCCTAGCCAAAAACATTCAGTACTTC. This sequence encodes CASSQGRPLAKNIQYF.

The V gene is TRBV18, the J gene TRBJ2-5; the match to TRBD1 covers 7 bases. The V and J ends lost 2 bases and 1 base, in that order; junction bases with no gene match: 7. Germline assignment: CDR1 KGHSH and CDR2 LQKENI. The CDR3 is 16 residues long. CDR3 nucleotides: TGTGCCAGCTCACCATCTCCGACAGGGCGCCAAGAGACCCAGTACTTC. Its protein product is CASSPSPTGRQETQYF.

The chain carries TRBV6-1 and TRBJ1-1, with 7 positions matching TRBD1. CDR1 and CDR2 (germline): MNHNS, SASEGT. This CDR3 has 16 residues. V shed 3 bases, J shed 0 bases, and the junction held 7 bases outside the gene matches. DNA of the CDR3: TGTGCCAGCAGTGATCCGGGACAGCGAATGAACACTGAAGCTTTCTTT. This codes for CASSDPGQRMNTEAFF.

V and J are TRBV4-1 and TRBJ1-3; TRBD1 agrees at 7 bases. The CDR3 is 15 residues long. With V trimmed by 5 bases and J by 1 base, 5 bases remained unmatched. Germline assignment: CDR1 MGHRA and CDR2 YSYEKL. Written as DNA, the CDR3 is TGCGCCAGCAGCTCCAGGGGGAAGTCTGGAAACACCATATATTTT. Protein product: CASSSRGKSGNTIYF.

This clonotype occurred many times. The chain links TRBV19 to TRBJ2-7; possible D gene TRBD1, 7 bases. This CDR3 comprises 13 residues. V gave up 6 bases and J gave up 4 bases, with 13 bases separating them. The germline V gene has CDR1 LNHDA and CDR2 SQIVND (reference sequence). CDR3 sequence: CASSPAGGYEQYF. For the CDR3, the DNA is TGTGCCAGTAGCCCCGCAGGGGGGTACGAGCAGTACTTC.

This clonotype has more than one count but fewer than ten. The chain carries TRBV30 and TRBJ2-7; TRBD2 might be the D (5 bases). Deletions cut 3 bases from V and 0 bases from J, with 18 bases between. There are 16 residues in the CDR3. From germline, CDR1 is GTSNPN and CDR2 SVGIG (reference sequence). CDR3 amino acids: CAWSASWLAYSYEQYF. DNA of the CDR3: TGTGCCTGGAGCGCCTCGTGGCTAGCCTACTCCTACGAGCAGTACTTC.

The sample holds many counts of this clonotype. The chain links TRBV7-9 to TRBJ1-2; D gene unclear. V was pared by 5 bases and J by 13 bases, with 17 bases between. This CDR3 is 12 amino acids long. Germline CDR1 is SEHNR and CDR2 is FQNEAQ (reference sequence). CDR3 residues: CASSTPQEAGTF. DNA for the CDR3: TGTGCCAGCAGCACCCCCCAGGAGGCTGGCACCTTC.

The table lists this clonotype with many counts. V and J are TRBV20-1 and TRBJ1-1, with D tentatively TRBD1 (6 bases). Germline V gives CDR1 DFQATT, CDR2 SNEGSKA (reference sequence). CDR3 length: 14 amino acids. The CDR3 reads CSGAGDILNTEAFF. The CDR3 DNA follows: TGCAGCGGCGCGGGGGACATACTCAACACTGAAGCTTTCTTT.

This clonotype was recorded at least ten times. The rearrangement links TRBV10-1 to TRBJ2-5; possibly TRBD2 for D (6 bases). Trimming cost V 2 bases and J 4 bases, with 11 bases left between them. Per germline, CDR1 WNHNN and CDR2 SYGVQD (reference sequence). This CDR3 region has 14 residues. The CDR3 is CASSEEWRGETQYF. CDR3 bases: TGCGCCAGCAGTGAGGAGTGGAGGGGAGAGACCCAGTACTTC.

This clonotype was recorded at least ten times. The chain links TRBV9 to TRBJ1-1; D might be TRBD1 (6 bases). The CDR3 length is 14 residues. V was shortened by 0 bases and J by 7 bases, with 13 bases between the two germline ends. Germline loops: CDR1 SGDLS, CDR2 YYNGEE. The CDR3 DNA is TGTGCCAGCAGCGTAGGCAGGGGTGAGGGTGAAGCTTTCTTT. The encoded protein is CASSVGRGEGEAFF.

The V call is TRBV12-3 or TRBV12-4, the J call TRBJ2-7; D is unclear. With 7 bases removed from V and 2 bases from J, the gap between germline ends came to 15 bases. The CDR3 has 14 residues. CDR3 sequence reads: CASKEDRQTYEQYF. The CDR3 DNA follows: TGTGCCAGCAAAGAGGATAGGCAGACCTACGAGCAGTACTTC.

This clonotype was detected ten times or more. CDR3 region: CSVAGTREGNTIYF. CDR3 bases: TGCAGCGTCGCCGGGACCCGGGAGGGGAACACCATATATTTT. The V and J genes are TRBV29-1 and TRBJ1-3; a possible D gene is TRBD1 (5 bases). Per germline, CDR1 SQVTM and CDR2 ANQGSEA. The germline V and J ends were trimmed by 6 bases and 7 bases, with 19 bases remaining between them. This CDR3 comprises 14 residues.

Many counts were recorded for this clonotype. This sequence joins TRBV25-1 and TRBJ2-7, with D perhaps assigned TRBD1 or TRBD2 (5 bases each). The germline CDR1 and CDR2 sequences are MGHDK and SYGVNS. The CDR3 has 12 amino acids. Trimming removed 8 bases from V and 4 bases from J, with 12 bases in between. DNA for the CDR3: TGTGCCAGCTCGATGGGGGATTACGAGCAGTACTTC. Encoded protein: CASSMGDYEQYF.

This clonotype was seen many times. The genes are TRBV20-1 and TRBJ2-5; a possible D gene is TRBD1 (6 bases). V gave up 2 bases and J gave up 2 bases, with 18 bases separating them. Per germline, CDR1 DFQATT and CDR2 SNEGSKA (reference sequence). The CDR3 has 16 residues. CDR3 DNA: TGCAGTGCTAGACCACATTCACAGGGAATACAAGAGACCCAGTACTTC. Its translation: CSARPHSQGIQETQYF.

This clonotype was seen at least ten times. V is TRBV6-1 and J is TRBJ2-5, with D possibly TRBD2 on 7 matching bases. CDR1 and CDR2 from the germline V gene are MNHNS and SASEGT. Trimming pared 7 bases from V and 5 bases from J, leaving 20 bases between. The CDR3 spans 15 residues. The CDR3 loop reads CASTFGRGRRETQYF. Written as DNA, the CDR3 is TGTGCCAGCACATTTGGGCGGGGGCGACGGGAGACCCAGTACTTC.

This clonotype was seen many times. The gene calls are TRBV24-1 and TRBJ1-2; 8 bases align to TRBD1. Germline trimming cut 3 bases from V and 2 bases from J; bases unmatched to any gene: 4. This CDR3 is 15 amino acids long. The germline gives CDR1 KGHDR, CDR2 SFDVKD. The CDR3 loop is CATSDHNRGNYGYTF. The CDR3 DNA reads TGTGCCACCAGTGATCATAACAGGGGGAACTATGGCTACACCTTC.

This clonotype appeared many times. V usage is TRBV6-1 and J usage is TRBJ2-7, with 8 nucleotides matching TRBD1. Germline CDR1 is MNHNS and CDR2 is SASEGT. Trimming at V came to 1 base and at J to 0 bases, leaving 5 bases not matched to a gene. There are 16 residues in the CDR3. CDR3 loop: CASSEGRDRLSYEQYF. In nucleotides, the CDR3 is TGTGCCAGCAGTGAAGGCCGGGACAGGCTCTCCTACGAGCAGTACTTC.

This clonotype has just a few counts. This chain uses TRBV7-6 with TRBJ1-5; tentatively, D is TRBD1 (5 bases). Per the germline V gene, CDR1 is SGHVS and CDR2 is FNYEAQ. The CDR3 covers 14 residues. Between the trimmed V and J ends, which lost 5 bases and 11 bases, there was a span of 19 bases. The CDR3 spells CASSADSSPLAQHF. DNA of the CDR3: TGTGCCAGCAGCGCAGACAGCTCCCCCCTGGCCCAGCATTTT.

This clonotype was seen repeatedly, ten times or more. The V and J genes are TRBV19 and TRBJ1-5; D is ambiguous. V lost 4 bases and J 0 bases, leaving 13 bases between the germline ends. The CDR3 sequence is 16 residues long. Germline V gene data show CDR1 as LNHDA and CDR2 as SQIVND (reference sequence). The CDR3 DNA follows: TGTGCCAGTAGTAGGTCGCCGGACCCTAGCAATCAGCCCCAGCATTTT. It yields the protein CASSRSPDPSNQPQHF. Filled out from reference TRBV19 and TRBJ1-5, the complete variable domain reads DGGITQSPKYLFRKEGQNVTLSCEQNLNHDAMYWYRQDPGQGLRLIYYSQIVNDFQKGDIAEGYSVSREKKESFPLTVTSAQKNPTAFYLCASSRSPDPSNQPQHFGDGTRLSIL.

This clonotype has ten or more counts. CDR3 in DNA: TGTGCCAGTAGTATAAAATTCCCCACAGGGGAGAACACTGAAGCTTTCTTT. The encoded protein is CASSIKFPTGENTEAFF. The chain has TRBV19 and TRBJ1-1, with 7 bases identical to TRBD1. Unmatched junction bases numbered 10, after V lost 2 bases and J lost 1 base. Germline V gives CDR1 LNHDA, CDR2 SQIVND (reference sequence). The CDR3 runs 17 residues.

The CDR3: CASSVYPGRDNSYEQYF. The CDR3 bases are TGTGCCAGCAGCGTCTACCCCGGCCGGGACAACTCCTACGAGCAGTACTTC. The gene calls are TRBV6-1 and TRBJ2-7, with D maybe TRBD1 (6 bases). The CDR3 covers 17 residues. V lost 6 bases and J 0 bases, leaving 21 bases between the germline ends. Germline V CDR1 and CDR2: MNHNS, SASEGT.

Only a few counts were recorded for this clonotype. Just one base apart from a much larger clone, this may be a read error. V is TRBV7-3 and J is TRBJ1-1; no clear D. The length of the CDR3 is 14 residues. Germline CDR1 SGHTA, CDR2 FQGTGA. The CDR3 is CASSEYRLNTEACF. CDR3 DNA: TGTGCCAGCAGCGAGTACCGGCTGAACACTGAAGCTTGCTTT.